This T cell receptor (beta chain) was identified in a study of blood T cell repertoires in COVID-19. This clone was counted a single time. The germline V and J ends were trimmed by 8 bases and 2 bases, with 16 bases remaining between them. The CDR3 is 15 residues long. Germline V gene data show CDR1 as SGHTA and CDR2 as FQGNSA. Repertoires were generated with immunoSEQ multiplex PCR, while TCRdb's copy carries only in-frame clones and drops some. The data hold about 250,000 clones, with 75% to 85% observed a single time. The chain has TRBV7-2 and TRBJ2-1; D gene unclear. The receptor was derived from a woman aged 50 to 60 with acute COVID-19. The sequenced sample was PBMCs or T cells enriched from blood (not recorded which). The CDR3 protein is CASCPGGLTYNEQFF. For the CDR3, the DNA is TGTGCCAGCTGTCCCGGCGGTCTAACCTACAATGAGCAGTTCTTC.